This TCR beta chain was recovered during a study of blood T cells in healthy people across ages. Study results and caveats: Higher diversity, along with more naive CD4+ cells, distinguished long-lived donors from aged donors.

Isolation recovered at least 7 million PBMCs from every sample. Germline V lookup: CDR1 SGHRS, CDR2 YFSETQ. The length of the CDR3 is 13 residues. V was shortened by 4 bases and J by 2 bases, with 10 bases between the two germline ends. Primers used in a second PCR of roughly 7 to 12 cycles were a sample-barcoded 5' primer and a J-beta primer mix. One entry per CDR3 protein, called by TCRdb with MiXCR from the 5' RACE reads. This table has about 290,000 distinct CDR3 sequences, around 29% appearing once. On this clonotype itself: The antigen is undetermined.

This TCR was recovered from a woman in her sixties or seventies in good health. The sequenced sample was blood. The chain joins TRBV5-1 to TRBJ2-7, with D maybe TRBD2 (5 bases). The CDR3 region is CASSVDGAYEQYF. CDR3 coding DNA: TGCGCCAGCAGCGTGGACGGGGCCTACGAGCAGTACTTC.